These T cell receptor beta chains were read from a single sample in a study of Ad26.COV2.S vaccination and SARS-CoV-2 variants. The protocol was immunoSEQ multiplex PCR, while the TCRdb copy is restricted to in-frame clones and leaves out a portion. This table has 250,000 to 300,000 clones, about 89% appearing once. The sample in question was peripheral blood, obtained in a trial of Ad26.COV2.S vaccine versus placebo. These receptors were obtained from a person between 18 and 65 years old who received the Ad26.COV2.S COVID-19 vaccine or a placebo. CDR3s include the opening cysteine and the closing phenylalanine or tryptophan. The D gene is left open where the match is weak. Part of the rows lack a size; the others show once, few, many or a class for expanded clones.

>TRBV3-1/TRBV3-2|TRBJ1-1|-|-|18
TGTGCCAGCAGCCAAGAGAAGGCTTTGTCGGGGGTGAACACTGAAGCTTTCTTT
CASSQEKALSGVNTEAFF
>TRBV11-3|TRBJ1-1|few|-|13
TGTGCCAGCAGCTTAGGGCAGGATCGGGAAGCTTTCTTT
CASSLGQDREAFF
>TRBV7-2|TRBJ2-5|-|-|15
TGTGCCAGCAGCTATCAAGCTAGCTTCCAAGAGACCCAGTACTTC
CASSYQASFQETQYF
>TRBV5-4|TRBJ2-3|-|TRBD2|18
TGTGCCAGCAGCGACCGATTGACTAGCGGAGTAAGCACAGATACGCAGTATTTT
CASSDRLTSGVSTDTQYF
>TRBV4-1|TRBJ1-2|few|TRBD1|16
TGCGCCAGCAGCCAAGGAGCTACAGGGGACTTTGGAGGCTACACCTTC
CASSQGATGDFGGYTF
>TRBV5-1|TRBJ2-3|-|-|13
TGCGCCAGCAGCACGAGACCCCGAGATACGCAGTATTTT
CASSTRPRDTQYF
>TRBV4-2|TRBJ2-7|-|TRBD2|16
TGTGCCAGCAGCCTCGAGCGGGGGGGCTCCCCCCTCGAGCAGTACTTC
CASSLERGGSPLEQYF
>TRBV19|TRBJ1-6|-|-|16
TGTGCCAGTAGTGCCCGGGAGAGCTCCTATAATTCACCCCTCCACTTT
CASSARESSYNSPLHF
>TRBV5-6|TRBJ2-7|-|TRBD2|14
TGTGCCAGCAGCGTGGCGGGAGGAGCCTACGAGCAGTACTTC
CASSVAGGAYEQYF
>TRBV5-6|TRBJ2-7|once|-|15
TGTGCCAGCAGCTCTCAACGGAAGGTACTCTACGAGCAGTACTTC
CASSSQRKVLYEQYF
>TRBV29-1|TRBJ1-1|-|-|11
TGCAGCGTTGAGTGGGGCTCTACAGCTTTCTTT
CSVEWGSTAFF
>TRBV19|TRBJ2-7|-|-|15
TGTGCCAGTAGTATAGGAGCAGGGACCGCCTACGAGCAGTACTTC
CASSIGAGTAYEQYF
>TRBV6-1|TRBJ2-7|-|TRBD2|15
TGTGCCAGCAGTGAAGGGGGTAGCGGGAGCTACGAGCAGTACTTC
CASSEGGSGSYEQYF
>TRBV9|TRBJ1-2|-|TRBD1|15
TGTGCCAGCAGCGCAGGGACAGGGCTTAACTATGGCTACACCTTC
CASSAGTGLNYGYTF
>TRBV4-3|TRBJ2-2|-|TRBD1|15
TGCGCCAGCAGCAGGGACAGGGTGAACACCGGGGAGCTGTTTTTT
CASSRDRVNTGELFF
>TRBV5-1|TRBJ1-3|-|-|17
TGCGCCAGCAGCTTGGTTCCACCAGCACTCTCTGGAAACACCATATATTTT
CASSLVPPALSGNTIYF
>TRBV19|TRBJ1-2|-|TRBD1|14
TGTGCCAGTAGTCAGGACAGGGGGCTCTATGGCTACACCTTC
CASSQDRGLYGYTF
>TRBV7-9|TRBJ2-1|-|-|18
TGTGCCAGCAGCCGGAGGGCATGGCGGGATCGGATCTACAATGAGCAGTTCTTC
CASSRRAWRDRIYNEQFF
>TRBV2|TRBJ1-4|few|TRBD1|13
TGTGCCGGTCTACAGGGGGACAATGAAAAACTGTTTTTT
CAGLQGDNEKLFF
>TRBV12-3/TRBV12-4|TRBJ1-2|-|TRBD1|13
TGTGCCAGCAGAAGGACAGGGAACTATGGCTACACCTTC
CASRRTGNYGYTF
>TRBV7-2|TRBJ1-4|-|-|15
TGTGCCAGCAGCCCAGGCATGGTAACTAATGAAAAACTGTTTTTT
CASSPGMVTNEKLFF
>TRBV11-2|TRBJ2-2|-|-|13
TGTGCCAGCAGCTTTGATAACACCGGGGAGCTGTTTTTT
CASSFDNTGELFF
>TRBV27|TRBJ2-7|-|-|13
TGTGCCAGCAAGGGGGGACCTTCCTACGAGCAGTACTTC
CASKGGPSYEQYF
>TRBV28|TRBJ1-1|-|-|14
TGTGCCAGCAGCTCCCACTGGAGGAACACTGAAGCTTTCTTT
CASSSHWRNTEAFF
>TRBV28|TRBJ1-2|-|TRBD1|14
TGTGCCAGCAGTTTGCTACAGGGGAACTATGGCTACACCTTC
CASSLLQGNYGYTF
>TRBV5-8|TRBJ2-7|-|-|13
TGTGCCAGCAGCTTGGCCAGGGATCGCGAGCAGTACTTC
CASSLARDREQYF
>TRBV6-6|TRBJ1-1|once|-|14
TGTGCCAGCAGTTCCCAAGACAAGAACACTGAAGCTTTCTTT
CASSSQDKNTEAFF
>TRBV30|TRBJ2-1|-|-|14
TGTGCCTGGATGGACTCCCCGGTGTACAATGAGCAGTTCTTC
CAWMDSPVYNEQFF
>TRBV7-5|TRBJ2-3|-|-|15
TGTGCCAGAAGCCCCTCCCGACTAGACACAGATACGCAGTATTTT
CARSPSRLDTDTQYF
>TRBV6-2/TRBV6-3|TRBJ1-2|-|-|14
TGTGCCAGCAGTCAACTAGGACAGAAATATGGCTACACCTTC
CASSQLGQKYGYTF
>TRBV24-1|TRBJ2-2|-|-|14
TGTGCCACCAGTGATCTGACGGACACCGGGGAGCTGTTTTTT
CATSDLTDTGELFF
>TRBV19|TRBJ2-7|-|-|13
TGTGCCAGTAGTATTGCAGGGGACTACGAGCAGTACTTC
CASSIAGDYEQYF
>TRBV30|TRBJ1-2|-|-|16
TGTGCCTGGAGTGTGCAGATCGGGGTAGGGGCGAGAGGCTACACCTTC
CAWSVQIGVGARGYTF
>TRBV3-1/TRBV3-2|TRBJ1-3|-|TRBD1|15
TGTGCCAGCAGCCAAGGGACAGGGTTTGGAAACACCATATATTTT
CASSQGTGFGNTIYF
>TRBV28|TRBJ1-1|-|TRBD1|15
TGTGCCAGCAGCCGGGGAGGGGGCGGTCGAGGTGAAGCTTTCTTT
CASSRGGGGRGEAFF
>TRBV30|TRBJ2-3|-|TRBD2|14
TGTGCCTGGAAGGCTGGCGGGAGGGCCCTTACGCAGTATTTT
CAWKAGGRALTQYF
>TRBV4-1|TRBJ1-6|-|-|15
TGCGCCAGCAGCCAGGGGGGCTTGTATAATTCACCCCTCCACTTT
CASSQGGLYNSPLHF
>TRBV12-3/TRBV12-4|TRBJ1-6|-|-|12
TGTGCCAGCAGTTTAGCGAGATCACCCCTCCACTTT
CASSLARSPLHF
>TRBV5-6|TRBJ1-4|few|-|13
TGTGCCAGCAGCTTGGGAGGGCACGAAAAACTGTTTTTT
CASSLGGHEKLFF
>TRBV9|TRBJ2-2|-|TRBD1|15
TGTGCCAGCAGCTCCGGGACAGGGATAACCGGGGAGCTGTTTTTT
CASSSGTGITGELFF
>TRBV27|TRBJ1-5|-|TRBD1|14
TGTGCCAGCAGTTTAAACAGGGGCGATCAGCCCCAGCATTTT
CASSLNRGDQPQHF
>TRBV7-6|TRBJ2-2|-|-|17
TGTGCCAGCAGCTTAAGGACAAAGACGGCGAACACCGGGGAGCTGTTTTTT
CASSLRTKTANTGELFF
>TRBV7-2|TRBJ2-1|-|TRBD2|15
TGTGCCAGCAGCTTAGGTAGCGGGGGGGCCCTCGAGCAGTTCTTC
CASSLGSGGALEQFF
>TRBV29-1|TRBJ1-1|-|TRBD1|12
TGCAGCGGACAGGGGGGGTTTACTGAAGCTTTCTTT
CSGQGGFTEAFF
>TRBV4-1|TRBJ1-2|-|TRBD1|15
TGCGCCAGCAGCCAAGGGACAGGCGCCCCCTATGGCTACACCTTC
CASSQGTGAPYGYTF
>TRBV7-8|TRBJ1-4|once|TRBD1|15
TGTGCCAGCAGCTTGGACAGGGGTATTTCTGAAAAACTGTTTTTT
CASSLDRGISEKLFF
>TRBV2|TRBJ2-2|-|TRBD1|14
TGTGCCAGCAGTGAAGTCCAGGGGGACGGGGAGCTGTTTTTT
CASSEVQGDGELFF
>TRBV19|TRBJ1-5|-|TRBD1|15
TGTGCCAGCCGGGGGGACAGATCGTACAATCAGCCCCAGCATTTT
CASRGDRSYNQPQHF
>TRBV5-6|TRBJ1-6|-|TRBD1|15
TGTGCCAGCAGCTTGTTCGGGACAGATAGTTCACCCCTCCACTTT
CASSLFGTDSSPLHF